The next 6 T cell receptor beta chains were all read from a single sample in a study of cytomegalovirus exposure and HLA in healthy donors. Sequenced by immunoSEQ multiplex PCR; TCRdb stores in-frame clones only, minus some. The sample lists some 220,000 clones; about 89% were seen once. Sequences were obtained from PBMCs. The receptor source for this set is a woman aged 18 to 35 in good health and CMV-seronegative.

This clone was recorded only once. V gene TRBV27 combines with J gene TRBJ2-5; 8 bases match TRBD2. The junction had 6 bases not matched to a gene; V was cut back by 6 bases and J by 3 bases. CDR1 and CDR2 from the germline V gene are MNHEY and SMNVEV (reference sequence). CDR3 size: 14 residues. The CDR3 region is CASRLAGFEETQYF. The CDR3 coding sequence is TGTGCCAGCAGGCTAGCGGGTTTCGAAGAGACCCAGTACTTC.

The chain couples TRBV29-1 to TRBJ2-3; 9 bases align to TRBD1. This CDR3 region has 14 residues. The V segment lost 6 bases and the J segment 3 bases; nucleotides outside the gene matches: 7. CDR1 is SQVTM and CDR2 is ANQGSEA in the germline V gene. The CDR3 nucleotides read TGCAGCGTCGAGACCGGGACAGGGACAGATACGCAGTATTTT. Translating gives CSVETGTGTDTQYF.

The V call is TRBV28, the J call TRBJ2-7; possibly TRBD2 for D (5 bases). The V end was cut by 10 bases, the J end by 0 bases, with 10 bases between. This CDR3 has 12 residues. Germline CDR1 and CDR2: MDHEN and SYDVKM. CDR3: CATALDSYEQYF. CDR3 coding DNA: TGTGCCACTGCACTAGACTCCTACGAGCAGTACTTC.

The chain employs TRBV5-4 and TRBJ1-2, with D unclear. The CDR3 extends over 12 amino acids. From germline, CDR1 is SGHNT and CDR2 YYREEE (reference sequence). V dropped 1 base and J dropped 6 bases, with 7 bases sitting between them. CDR3 DNA: TGTGCCAGCAGCTTGCGGAGCGATGGCTACACCTTC. This translates into CASSLRSDGYTF.

The V gene is TRBV30, the J gene TRBJ2-7; D is possibly TRBD1 (5 bases). The CDR3 contains 11 residues. Germline V gene data show CDR1 as GTSNPN and CDR2 as SVGIG (reference sequence). V was clipped by 0 bases and J by 5 bases, with 5 bases between them. DNA for the CDR3: TGTGCCTGGAGTGTAGGGGACGAGCAGTACTTC. Amino acids: CAWSVGDEQYF.

This sequence joins TRBV2 and TRBJ2-1, with D unclear. V lost 7 bases and J lost 5, with 18 bases in between. The CDR3 length is 15 residues. CDR1 is SNHLY and CDR2 is FYNNEI in the germline V gene. CDR3 nucleotides: TGTGCCAGCAAGAAACCGGAGATACCAAACAATGAGCAGTTCTTC. Protein product: CASKKPEIPNNEQFF. The entire variable domain, with the rest obtained from reference TRBV2 and TRBJ2-1, is as follows: EPEVTQTPSHQVTQMGQEVILRCVPISNHLYFYWYRQILGQKVEFLVSFYNNEISEKSEIFDDQFSVERPDGSNFTLKIRSTKLEDSAMYFCASKKPEIPNNEQFFGPGTRLTVL.